The clone carrying this T cell receptor (beta chain) was seen ten or more times. The antigen is undetermined. CDR3 length: 15 residues. Germline values: CDR1 MNHEY, CDR2 SVGAGI. V lost 2 bases to trimming and J lost 0 bases; unmatched junction nucleotides: 4. This sample stems from a study of Graves' ophthalmopathy and Graves' hyperthyroidism. Study-level background: The blood sample was drawn at first diagnosis and before any treatment. Study-wide results and limits: The model achieved about 70% sensitivity and roughly 72% specificity for ophthalmopathy progression.

RNA transcripts provided the template for amplifying TCR beta CDR3 regions. HTBI primers served in a first-round RT-PCR, which a second-round multiplex PCR followed. TCRdb independently ran MiXCR on the multiplex PCR reads; one entry per CDR3 protein. Among 600,000 to 650,000 distinct CDR3 sequences, over 20% were seen once, and the ten largest hold roughly 7.4%. The sequence was collected from a woman aged 18-35 years with stable Graves' hyperthyroidism. Some clones in this sample may be carry-over from other donors' samples. Sequencing used peripheral blood. V is TRBV6-5 and J is TRBJ2-7, with 7 bases identical to TRBD1. This CDR3 is CASSYEQGSSYEQYF. The CDR3 DNA reads TGTGCCAGCAGTTACGAACAGGGGAGCTCCTACGAGCAGTACTTC.